These T cell receptor beta chains were read from a single sample in a study of vaccination and CD4 T cells after COVID-19. Their target antigens are unknown. MiXCR, run by TCRdb on the PCR reads, gives a single entry per CDR3 protein. The sample holds 13,000 to 15,000 distinct CDR3 sequences, less than 50% seen once. Sequencing was carried out using CD4+ T cells from blood, cultured in vitro. Source of these receptors: a human donor who had recovered from COVID-19. Each CDR3 is given without its conserved first and last residue. The size entry is marked missing in some rows and otherwise reads once, few, many or a size class.

v_call clone_size cdr3_aa
TRBV7-2 - AGSYGTVIGSPLH
TRBV4-1 - ASSLGQGTGELF
TRBV7-8 - ASSLGSGPDYEQY
TRBV20-1 - SARDGEGSVSQPQH
TRBV5-1 - ASSGYAGFSGANVLT
TRBV12-3/TRBV12-4 - ASSLWQVNTGELF
TRBV6-1 once ASTSIVSSYEQY
TRBV7-2 - ASSTLLGRYNEQF
TRBV27 - ASSGRLNYGYT
TRBV25-1 - ASSELRASNAEAF